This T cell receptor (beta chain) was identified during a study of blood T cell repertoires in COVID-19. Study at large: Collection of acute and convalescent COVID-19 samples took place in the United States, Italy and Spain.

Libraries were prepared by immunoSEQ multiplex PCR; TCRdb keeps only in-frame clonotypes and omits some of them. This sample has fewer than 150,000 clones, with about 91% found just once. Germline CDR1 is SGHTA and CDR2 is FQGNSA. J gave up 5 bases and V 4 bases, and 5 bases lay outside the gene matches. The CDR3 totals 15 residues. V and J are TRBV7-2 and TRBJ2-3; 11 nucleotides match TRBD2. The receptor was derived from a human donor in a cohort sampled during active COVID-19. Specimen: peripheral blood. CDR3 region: CASSSGTSGLDTQYF. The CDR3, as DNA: TGTGCCAGCAGCTCCGGGACTAGCGGTTTAGATACGCAGTATTTT.